The 5 T cell receptor beta chains given below trace back to one sample, sequenced in a study of graft-versus-host responses after intestinal transplantation (dated by TCRdb to the early 2020s). The library relied on the immunoSEQ multiplex PCR assay. In its TCRdb copy, this immuneACCESS table keeps in-frame sequences only and misses some clones. Where compared with another copy, unresolved V genes explain less than half of these, and the others have no known cause. This sample has about 6,800 clones in its table, and around 28% of those were observed once. The top ten constitute roughly 4.3% of the sample. The time point label of this sample denotes: cells obtained before transplantation from donor or recipient. Sequenced here: alloreactive CD4+ T cells from a mixed lymphocyte reaction culture, sampled before intestinal transplant. Explained via the paper, the cell subset or site label denotes: CFSE-low proliferating T cells sorted from approximately 6-day pre-transplant mixed lymphocyte reaction (GvH or HvG direction). The receptor source for this set is a human patient who received an intestinal transplant.

This clone was detected only a few times. V is TRBV6-5 and J is TRBJ2-2, with a possible D match to TRBD2 (6 bases). With 7 bases removed from V and 2 bases from J, the gap between germline ends came to 14 bases. CDR1 is MNHEY, CDR2 SVGAGI, per germline. The CDR3 runs 15 residues. The CDR3 loop is CASIAGTPNTGELFF. Written as DNA, the CDR3 is TGTGCCAGCATTGCCGGGACTCCAAACACCGGGGAGCTGTTTTTT.

This sequence joins TRBV5-1 and TRBJ2-3; D tentatively reads TRBD1 or TRBD2 (6 bases each). The CDR3 extends over 14 amino acids. V was clipped by 5 bases and J by 0 bases, with 10 bases between them. The germline V gene encodes CDR1 SGHRS and CDR2 YFSETQ. The CDR3 nucleotides read TGCGCCAGCAGGAGGGGGACTAGCACAGATACGCAGTATTTT. Translation gives CASRRGTSTDTQYF.

Only a few counts were recorded for this clone. The chain uses TRBV10-1 and TRBJ1-3, with D unresolved. Germline V gene sequence: CDR1 WNHNN, CDR2 SYGVQD (reference sequence). CDR3 length equals 14 residues. Deletions cut 4 bases from V and 4 bases from J, with 11 bases between. The CDR3 nucleotides read TGCGCCAGCAGTGGGACGGCTCCAGGAAACACCATATATTTT. Translating it yields CASSGTAPGNTIYF.

The chain recombines TRBV6-5 with TRBJ1-4; 10 bases agree with TRBD1. The junction had 6 bases not matched to a gene; V was cut back by 4 bases and J by 10 bases. This CDR3 region has 14 residues. Germline V lookup: CDR1 MNHEY, CDR2 SVGAGI. In DNA, the CDR3 is TGTGCCAGCAGTTCCCGGGACAGGGGAGGAAAACTGTTTTTT. It specifies CASSSRDRGGKLFF.

This clone was seen more than once but under ten times. The chain's CDR3 is CASSVCRRVVRDTQYF. In DNA, the CDR3 is TGTGCCAGCAGCGTATGTCGCAGGGTGGTCAGAGATACGCAGTATTTT. This rearrangement joins TRBV9 to TRBJ2-3; possible D gene TRBD1, 5 bases. With 1 base removed from V and 5 bases from J, the gap between germline ends came to 17 bases. Germline V gene sequence: CDR1 SGDLS, CDR2 YYNGEE. The CDR3 loop spans 16 amino acids. The variable domain in full, with the rest retrieved from reference TRBV9 and TRBJ2-3, is DSGVTQTPKHLITATGQRVTLRCSPRSGDLSVYWYQQSLDQGLQFLIQYYNGEERAKGNILERFSAQQFPDLHSELNLSSLELGDSALYFCASSVCRRVVRDTQYFGPGTRLTVL.